These 23 T cell receptor beta chains came from one sample sequenced in a study of cytomegalovirus exposure and HLA in healthy donors. Use of 60 Vbeta and 13 Jbeta primers characterized the PCR. Only in-frame clones appear in the TCRdb table, and some are missing; sequencing was by immunoSEQ multiplex PCR. The sample table includes 140,000 to 150,000 clones. The source material was PBMCs. The receptors shown here come from a male donor in good health and CMV-seronegative.

V usage is TRBV29-1 and J usage is TRBJ2-1; D gene unclear. The CDR3 has 12 amino acids. V dropped 8 bases and J dropped 6 bases, with 14 bases sitting between them. Germline CDR1 is SQVTM and CDR2 is ANQGSEA. CDR3 protein: CSYLYSGNEQFF. In DNA, the CDR3 is TGCAGCTATCTCTACTCAGGCAATGAGCAGTTCTTC.

The rearrangement joins TRBV9 to TRBJ1-4; 7 bases are shared with TRBD1. J gave up 7 bases and V 4 bases, and 13 bases lay outside the gene matches. This CDR3 comprises 16 residues. The V gene's germline CDR1 is SGDLS and CDR2 YYNGEE. CDR3 nucleotides: TGTGCCAGCAGCCCGGGGGTTGGGACAGAAGTTGAAAAACTGTTTTTT. It encodes CASSPGVGTEVEKLFF.

The V gene is TRBV2, the J gene TRBJ1-2, with no clear D. Per germline, CDR1 SNHLY and CDR2 FYNNEI. Trimming took 4 bases from V and 4 from J, leaving 7 bases between them. The CDR3 sequence is 12 residues long. DNA for the CDR3: TGTGCCAGCAGTGGAGGAGCCTATGGCTACACCTTC. Its protein is CASSGGAYGYTF.

The rearrangement joins TRBV19 to TRBJ1-5, with D tentatively TRBD1 (5 bases). This CDR3 has 15 residues. V was cut by 4 bases and J by 0 bases, with 10 bases left in between. The germline V gene encodes CDR1 LNHDA and CDR2 SQIVND (reference sequence). The CDR3 DNA follows: TGTGCCAGTAGTAGCGACAGTATTAGCAATCAGCCCCAGCATTTT. Translating gives CASSSDSISNQPQHF. Together with reference TRBV19 and TRBJ1-5, the CDR3 gives the full variable domain: DGGITQSPKYLFRKEGQNVTLSCEQNLNHDAMYWYRQDPGQGLRLIYYSQIVNDFQKGDIAEGYSVSREKKESFPLTVTSAQKNPTAFYLCASSSDSISNQPQHFGDGTRLSIL.

V gene TRBV9 combines with J gene TRBJ1-2; a weak D match, TRBD1 (5 bases). V was cut by 0 bases and J by 6 bases, with 12 bases left in between. The germline V gene encodes CDR1 SGDLS and CDR2 YYNGEE. CDR3 length: 14 amino acids. CDR3 DNA sequence: TGTGCCAGCAGCGTAGGCGGGGGGACCAATGGCTACACCTTC. It specifies CASSVGGGTNGYTF.

J is TRBJ2-2 and V is TRBV5-6; D ambiguous. Trimming took off 4 bases at V and 3 bases at J, with 4 bases between the two ends. Per the germline V gene, CDR1 is SGHDT and CDR2 is YYEEEE. This CDR3 is 12 amino acids long. This CDR3 is CASSLYTGELFF. Written as DNA, the CDR3 is TGTGCCAGCAGCCTATACACCGGGGAGCTGTTTTTT.

V and J are TRBV7-8 and TRBJ2-7; 10 positions match TRBD1. The CDR3 spans 15 residues. V lost 5 bases to trimming and J lost 7 bases; unmatched junction nucleotides: 11. The V gene's germline CDR1 is SGHVS and CDR2 FQNEAQ. CDR3 nucleotide sequence: TGTGCCAGCAGCACGCTTGGGACAGGGGTAAGAGAGCAGTACTTC. Amino acid sequence: CASSTLGTGVREQYF. The variable domain in full, completed from reference TRBV7-8 and TRBJ2-7, reads GAGVSQSPRYKVAKRGQDVALRCDPISGHVSLFWYQQALGQGPEFLTYFQNEAQLDKSGLPSDRFFAERPEGSVSTLKIQRTQQEDSAVYLCASSTLGTGVREQYFGPGTRLTVT.

The CDR3 DNA reads TGTGCCAGCAGCCGACAGGGAACAACCTACGAGCAGTACTTC. This translates into CASSRQGTTYEQYF. The rearrangement uses TRBV9 and TRBJ2-7; 7 bases are shared with TRBD1. With V trimmed by 4 bases and J by 2 bases, 6 bases remained unmatched. The CDR3 extends over 14 amino acids. Germline lookup yields CDR1 SGDLS and CDR2 YYNGEE.

This chain uses TRBV5-6 with TRBJ1-4; D is perhaps TRBD1 (6 bases). CDR1 SGHDT and CDR2 YYEEEE come from the germline V gene. This CDR3 is 18 amino acids long. V lost 3 bases and J lost 0, with 18 bases in between. The CDR3 here is CASSWGPTGYATNEKLFF. The CDR3 DNA sequence: TGTGCCAGCAGCTGGGGGCCTACAGGTTATGCAACTAATGAAAAACTGTTTTTT.

The chain recombines TRBV18 with TRBJ2-7; TRBD1 matches 10 bases. V lost 5 bases and J lost 2; bases outside the gene matches: 9. Germline lookup yields CDR1 KGHSH and CDR2 LQKENI. The CDR3 runs to 16 residues. In nucleotides, the CDR3 is TGTGCCAGCTCAATAAACCGGGACAGGGGCGCCTACGAGCAGTACTTC. The encoded protein is CASSINRDRGAYEQYF.

The rearrangement uses TRBV5-6 and TRBJ1-6; the match to TRBD1 covers 11 bases. The CDR3 length is 16 residues. V lost 4 bases and J lost 12; bases outside the gene matches: 12. The germline V gene encodes CDR1 SGHDT and CDR2 YYEEEE. The DNA for the CDR3 is TGTGCCAGCAGCGACGCCCCCGGGACAGGGGGACAACCCCTCCACTTT. It yields the protein CASSDAPGTGGQPLHF.

This chain uses TRBV7-2 with TRBJ2-5, with 12 bases identical to TRBD2. Germline V lookup: CDR1 SGHTA, CDR2 FQGNSA. Losses at the gene ends were 5 bases for V and 2 bases for J; bases not matched to a gene: 6. The CDR3 contains 16 residues. The DNA of the CDR3 is TGTGCCAGCAGCCTCGAACTAGCGGGGGGTCAAGAGACCCAGTACTTC. Protein sequence: CASSLELAGGQETQYF.

This rearrangement joins TRBV11-3 to TRBJ2-7, with 11 positions matching TRBD2. V lost 5 bases and J lost 3; bases outside the gene matches: 3. The CDR3 consists of 14 residues. Germline assignment: CDR1 SGHNT and CDR2 YENEEA. The CDR3 nucleotides are TGTGCCAGCAGCGTAGCGGGGGGGGACTACGAGCAGTACTTC. As protein: CASSVAGGDYEQYF.

This CDR3 is CASSLGLGQGDYEQYF. DNA of the CDR3: TGTGCCAGCAGCTTAGGTCTAGGACAGGGAGACTACGAGCAGTACTTC. The chain links TRBV7-9 to TRBJ2-7; 8 bases are shared with TRBD1. Germline V gene data show CDR1 as SEHNR and CDR2 as FQNEAQ (reference sequence). This CDR3 has 16 amino acids. Trimming removed 1 base from V and 3 bases from J; junction bases left unmatched: 8.

Worth noting for this clone: Other DNA sequences in this specimen translate into the identical CDR3. The rearrangement uses TRBV7-9 and TRBJ1-2; TRBD1 aligns across 10 bases. The CDR3 totals 14 residues. The V gene's germline CDR1 is SEHNR and CDR2 FQNEAQ (reference sequence). V shed 5 bases, J shed 4 bases, and the junction held 4 bases outside the gene matches. CDR3 nucleotides: TGTGCCAGCAGCAGGACAGGGGGTAGCTATGGCTACACCTTC. Amino acid sequence: CASSRTGGSYGYTF.

The J gene is TRBJ1-2, the V gene TRBV6-6, with D possibly TRBD1 on 6 matching bases. The CDR3 spans 15 residues. Trimming removed 7 bases at V and 4 bases at J, with 19 bases between. The germline CDR1 and CDR2 sequences are MNHNY and SVGAGI (reference sequence). This chain's CDR3 is CASTQGAGTTYGYTF. The CDR3 DNA follows: TGTGCCAGCACCCAAGGGGCCGGGACAACCTATGGCTACACCTTC.

The V call is TRBV28, the J call TRBJ2-3; no clear D gene. Per the germline V gene, CDR1 is MDHEN and CDR2 is SYDVKM. The CDR3 runs 12 residues. Deletions cut 9 bases from V and 1 base from J, with 8 bases between. The CDR3 DNA follows: TGTGCCAGTCTGTCAGGCACAGATACGCAGTATTTT. Protein sequence: CASLSGTDTQYF. The entire variable domain, with the rest obtained from reference TRBV28 and TRBJ2-3, is as follows: DVKVTQSSRYLVKRTGEKVFLECVQDMDHENMFWYRQDPGLGLRLIYFSYDVKMKEKGDIPEGYSVSREKKERFSLILESASTNQTSMYLCASLSGTDTQYFGPGTRLTVL.

The gene calls are TRBV27 and TRBJ1-1; D is undetermined. The V and J ends lost 0 bases and 0 bases respectively, with 8 bases between them. CDR1 and CDR2 from the germline V gene are MNHEY and SMNVEV (reference sequence). This CDR3 region has 15 residues. The CDR3 loop reads CASSLSWEMNTEAFF. DNA for the CDR3: TGTGCCAGCAGTTTATCGTGGGAGATGAACACTGAAGCTTTCTTT.

V usage is TRBV27 and J usage is TRBJ1-2, with D possibly matching TRBD1 (6 bases). V lost 0 bases and J lost 9, with 14 bases in between. CDR1 is MNHEY and CDR2 is SMNVEV in the germline V gene (reference sequence). The CDR3 runs 14 residues. The CDR3 coding sequence is TGTGCCAGCAGTTTATCGGGAGGGGGTCCAAGCTACACCTTC. Its protein is CASSLSGGGPSYTF.

This chain joins TRBV5-1 and TRBJ2-7; 8 nucleotides match TRBD2. From germline, CDR1 is SGHRS and CDR2 YFSETQ. After removal of 4 bases from V and 0 bases from J, the junction contained 3 bases not matched to a gene. The CDR3 extends over 14 amino acids. As DNA, the CDR3 is TGCGCCAGCAGCCGGGGGGGTTTCTCCTACGAGCAGTACTTC. Protein product: CASSRGGFSYEQYF.

The chain uses TRBV6-1 and TRBJ2-5; D might be TRBD2 (5 bases). The V gene's germline CDR1 is MNHNS and CDR2 SASEGT. V was clipped by 7 bases and J by 1 base, with 13 bases between them. The CDR3 sequence is 14 residues long. This CDR3 reads CASTNLRVQETQYF. In nucleotides, the CDR3 is TGTGCCAGCACTAACCTGAGGGTCCAAGAGACCCAGTACTTC.

V and J are TRBV7-9 and TRBJ1-2, with D unresolved. The V and J ends lost 5 bases and 4 bases respectively, with 8 bases between them. The CDR3 has 12 amino acids. Germline-derived CDR1 and CDR2 are SEHNR and FQNEAQ (reference sequence). CDR3 sequence: CASSPPFYGYTF. CDR3 DNA: TGTGCCAGCAGCCCTCCTTTCTATGGCTACACCTTC.

V is TRBV5-1 and J is TRBJ1-3, with a weak D call TRBD1 (6 bases). Trimming stripped 0 bases from V and 2 bases from J, with 9 bases between. Germline lookup yields CDR1 SGHRS and CDR2 YFSETQ. This CDR3 region has 15 residues. The CDR3 sequence is CASSLDGGPGNTIYF. The CDR3 DNA is TGCGCCAGCAGCTTGGATGGGGGCCCTGGAAACACCATATATTTT.